This T cell receptor (beta chain) was retrieved from a study of T cell responses to AZD1222 COVID-19 vaccine. Germline V gene data show CDR1 as SEHNR and CDR2 as FQNEAQ (reference sequence). The CDR3 loop spans 15 amino acids. Trimming cost V 1 base and J 5 bases, with 14 bases left between them. General study results and limits: Recipients of two AZD1222 doses showed rising Spike-specific TCR breadth and depth.

Pooled samples include second doses given at about 4 or 12 weeks. The protocol was immunoSEQ multiplex PCR, while the TCRdb copy is restricted to in-frame clones and leaves out a portion. The sample holds around 150,000 clones, more than 85% seen once. Comments on this clone: Its specificity is unknown.

The chain carries TRBV7-9 and TRBJ1-2; no definite D call. Sequenced material: peripheral blood, taken 28 days after the second AZD1222 dose. The source is an adult who received the AZD1222 COVID-19 vaccine. CDR3 sequence: CASSLETVTPYGYTF. The CDR3 DNA sequence: TGTGCCAGCAGCTTAGAAACTGTTACACCTTATGGCTACACCTTC.